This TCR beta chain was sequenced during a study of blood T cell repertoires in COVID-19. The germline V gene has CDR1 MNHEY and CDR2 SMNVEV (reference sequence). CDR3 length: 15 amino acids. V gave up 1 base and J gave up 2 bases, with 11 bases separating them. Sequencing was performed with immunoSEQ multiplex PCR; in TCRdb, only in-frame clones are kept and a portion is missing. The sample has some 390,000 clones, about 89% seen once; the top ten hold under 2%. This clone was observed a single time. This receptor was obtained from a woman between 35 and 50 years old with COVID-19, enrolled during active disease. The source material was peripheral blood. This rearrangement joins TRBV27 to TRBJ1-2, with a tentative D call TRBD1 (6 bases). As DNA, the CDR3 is TGTGCCAGCAGTTTATATACAGGGACCAACTATGGCTACACCTTC. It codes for CASSLYTGTNYGYTF.